This record looks at one T cell receptor (beta chain) sequence and its context. This entry belongs to a study of shared clonotypes between healthy human individuals. The CDR3 totals 13 residues. The J segment lost 8 bases and the V segment lost 2 bases, leaving 2 bases of the junction unmatched. Germline lookup yields CDR1 MGHRA and CDR2 YSYEKL. The protocol was immunoSEQ multiplex PCR, while the TCRdb copy is restricted to in-frame clones and leaves out a portion. The repertoire has millions of clones, approximately 93% of them found once; the top ten carry about 0.39%. The sample comprised naive CD4+ T cells from PBMCs. Subset defined: CD45RA+ positively selected. V gene TRBV4-1 combines with J gene TRBJ1-4; 7 bases fit TRBD1. This clonotype originated in a man between 18 and 29 years old in good health. Some clones in this sample may be carry-over from other donors' samples. CDR3 DNA: TGCGCCAGCAGCCAACTACAGGGGGAAAAACTGTTTTTT. Amino acid sequence: CASSQLQGEKLFF.